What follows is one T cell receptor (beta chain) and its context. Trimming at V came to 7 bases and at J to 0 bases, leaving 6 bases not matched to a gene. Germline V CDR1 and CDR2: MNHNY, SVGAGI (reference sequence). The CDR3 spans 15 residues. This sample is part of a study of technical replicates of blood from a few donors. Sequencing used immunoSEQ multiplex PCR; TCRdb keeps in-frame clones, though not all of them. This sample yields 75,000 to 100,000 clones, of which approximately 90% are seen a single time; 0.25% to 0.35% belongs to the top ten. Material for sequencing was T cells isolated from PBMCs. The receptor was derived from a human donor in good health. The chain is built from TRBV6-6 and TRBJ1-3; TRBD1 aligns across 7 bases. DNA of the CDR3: TGTGCCAGCACTCGACAGGGAAGCTCTGGAAACACCATATATTTT. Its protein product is CASTRQGSSGNTIYF.